What follows is one T cell receptor (beta chain) and its context. The sample is drawn from a study of regulatory T cells in long-lasting Graves disease. Researchers made TCR beta libraries by using iRepertoire HTBI primers and running Arm-PCR on CDR3 regions. TCRdb passed the multiplex PCR reads through MiXCR, listing each CDR3 protein once. The sample consists of roughly 450,000 distinct CDR3 sequences, 23% of them appearing once. Germline loops: CDR1 KGHDR, CDR2 SFDVKD. CDR3 length: 12 residues. The ends were cut back, 6 bases at V and 4 bases at J, with 7 bases in the middle. Time point: persistent/refractory GD, antithyroid drugs over 5 years with positive TRAb. Construction of the TCR library relied on RNA isolated from PBMCs.

The chain is built from TRBV24-1 and TRBJ2-3; weak D call: TRBD1 (6 bases). This receptor was identified in a female donor with Graves disease. The material sequenced was peripheral blood mononuclear cells (PBMCs), taken when the disease was refractory, from a patient treated with antithyroid drugs. The CDR3 is CATSRTADTQYF. In DNA form, the CDR3 reads TGTGCCACCAGTAGGACAGCAGATACGCAGTATTTT.